These 5 T cell receptor beta chains originate from one sample sequenced in a study of T cell changes during pregnancy in multiple sclerosis. Repertoires were generated with immunoSEQ multiplex PCR, while TCRdb's copy carries only in-frame clones and drops some. The sample includes 70,000 to 90,000 clones, roughly 91% of them seen just once. Sequenced material: peripheral blood, taken in the first trimester of pregnancy. Receptor source: a female donor with multiple sclerosis, enrolled in a pregnancy study.

The chain recombines TRBV27 with TRBJ1-2; D may be TRBD1 (5 bases). This CDR3 is 15 amino acids long. V lost 0 bases and J lost 3, with 11 bases in between. Looked up from germline, CDR1 is MNHEY and CDR2 is SMNVEV (reference sequence). CDR3 region: CASSLSIQGDYGYTF. DNA of the CDR3: TGTGCCAGCAGTTTATCGATCCAGGGCGACTATGGCTACACCTTC.

The chain combines TRBV18 with TRBJ1-1, with 9 nucleotides matching TRBD1. This CDR3 spans 18 amino acids. Germline lookup yields CDR1 KGHSH and CDR2 LQKENI. V lost 3 bases and J lost 0; bases outside the gene matches: 11. The CDR3 spells CASSPLFGTGPMNTEAFF. Here the CDR3 DNA reads TGTGCCAGCTCACCTCTATTCGGGACAGGGCCGATGAACACTGAAGCTTTCTTT.

The V and J genes are TRBV5-5 and TRBJ2-7, with a tentative D call TRBD1 (5 bases). This CDR3 is built from 14 residues. The germline gives CDR1 SGHKS, CDR2 YYEKEE (reference sequence). The ends were cut back, 1 base at V and 0 bases at J, with 8 bases in the middle. The CDR3 reads CASSLRGASYEQYF. The CDR3 bases are TGTGCCAGCAGCTTGAGGGGTGCCTCCTACGAGCAGTACTTC.

This clone was observed once. This CDR3 is CASSYSGTGSNQPQHF. CDR3 DNA: TGTGCCAGCAGCTACTCCGGGACAGGGAGCAATCAGCCCCAGCATTTT. V and J are TRBV5-5 and TRBJ1-5; the match to TRBD1 covers 9 bases. CDR1 is SGHKS, CDR2 YYEKEE, per germline (reference sequence). CDR3 length: 16 residues. Trimming at V came to 3 bases and at J to 1 base, leaving 5 bases not matched to a gene.

V and J are TRBV19 and TRBJ1-2; possible D gene TRBD1, 6 bases. Trimming removed 8 bases from V and 6 bases from J, with 13 bases in between. This CDR3 comprises 12 residues. The germline V gene has CDR1 LNHDA and CDR2 SQIVND (reference sequence). The CDR3 spells CASLRGLHGYTF. In nucleotides, the CDR3 is TGTGCCAGTCTCAGGGGCCTCCATGGCTACACCTTC. Using reference TRBV19 and TRBJ1-2 for the parts outside the CDR3, the full variable domain is DGGITQSPKYLFRKEGQNVTLSCEQNLNHDAMYWYRQDPGQGLRLIYYSQIVNDFQKGDIAEGYSVSREKKESFPLTVTSAQKNPTAFYLCASLRGLHGYTFGSGTRLTVV.